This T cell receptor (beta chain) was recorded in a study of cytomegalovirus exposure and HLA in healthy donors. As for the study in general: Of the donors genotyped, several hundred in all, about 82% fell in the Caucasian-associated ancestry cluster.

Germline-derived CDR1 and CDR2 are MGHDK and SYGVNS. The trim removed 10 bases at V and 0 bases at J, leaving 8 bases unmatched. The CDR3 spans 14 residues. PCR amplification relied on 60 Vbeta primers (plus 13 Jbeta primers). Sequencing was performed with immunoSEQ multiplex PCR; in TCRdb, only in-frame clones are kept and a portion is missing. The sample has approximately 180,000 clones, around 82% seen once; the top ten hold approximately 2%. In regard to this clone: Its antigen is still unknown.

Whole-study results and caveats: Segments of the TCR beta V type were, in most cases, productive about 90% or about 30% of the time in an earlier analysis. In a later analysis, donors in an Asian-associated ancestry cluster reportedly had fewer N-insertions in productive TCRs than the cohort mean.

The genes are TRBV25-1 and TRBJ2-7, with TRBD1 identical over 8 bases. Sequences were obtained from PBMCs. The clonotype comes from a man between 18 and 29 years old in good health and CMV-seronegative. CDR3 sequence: CATLRTGSSYEQYF. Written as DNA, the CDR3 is TGTGCCACCCTACGGACAGGGAGCTCCTACGAGCAGTACTTC.